This TCR beta chain came from a study of blood T cell repertoires in COVID-19. Study in general: Italy, Spain and the United States were the sources of the convalescent and acute COVID-19 samples. Sources were T cells, B-cell-depleted T cells, or PBMCs; the material itself was cDNA or gDNA.

Seattle participants joined during active infection and were tracked over time. This CDR3 has 14 amino acids. Germline V gives CDR1 SGHNT, CDR2 YENEEA. With 1 base removed from V and 2 bases from J, the gap between germline ends came to 9 bases. Methods used by the authors: By means of reference gene primer amplification, nucleated cell counts were estimated. Repertoires were generated with immunoSEQ multiplex PCR, while TCRdb's copy carries only in-frame clones and drops some. V, J and clone size are taken as reported in that table, and D and trimming were inferred from the DNA itself. The data contain over 150,000 clones, about 88% of them singletons.

Source material: peripheral blood. This receptor was identified in a man in his fifties or sixties with COVID-19, enrolled during active disease. The rearrangement joins TRBV11-3 to TRBJ2-7, with no clear D. The CDR3 loop is CASSLGAFTYEQYF. Written as DNA, the CDR3 is TGTGCCAGCAGCTTAGGGGCTTTCACCTACGAGCAGTACTTC.